Listed below are T cell receptor beta chains from one sample, sequenced in a study of CD8+ T cells in alopecia areata. Generated by immunoSEQ multiplex PCR, the TCRdb table keeps only in-frame clones and is missing some. In the table there are some 56,000 clones, 96% of which are singletons. The sequenced sample was CD8+ T cells sorted from blood, obtained at week 0. These receptors all stem from a human donor with alopecia areata. CDR3s include the opening cysteine and the closing phenylalanine or tryptophan. A D gene is named only where the DNA matches it firmly. The size of a clone is reported for some rows only, either as once, few or many, or as a class for expanded clones.

j_call,clone_size,d_call,v_call,cdr3_nt,cdr3_aa
TRBJ2-1,once,NA,TRBV6-5,TGTGCCAGCAGTTATCGGCATGAGCAGTTCTTC,CASSYRHEQFF
TRBJ2-1,NA,NA,TRBV5-1,TGCGCCAGCAGCAGTCTAGCGAGGAACGAGCAGTTCTTC,CASSSLARNEQFF
TRBJ2-1,NA,NA,TRBV7-9,TGTGCCAGCAGCTTAGCGGGGGGGCCGAATGAGCAGTTCTTC,CASSLAGGPNEQFF
TRBJ2-5,NA,NA,TRBV6-5,TGTGCCAGCAGTTACTCGGTTCGGATCTCCACCCAGTACTTC,CASSYSVRISTQYF
TRBJ2-5,NA,TRBD1,TRBV13,TGTGCCAGCAGCCCGGGACAGGGGATGGAGACCCAGTACTTC,CASSPGQGMETQYF
TRBJ2-1,NA,NA,TRBV13,TGTGCCAGCAGCTTAGGAGGCTACAATGAGCAGTTCTTC,CASSLGGYNEQFF
TRBJ1-4,NA,NA,TRBV6-5,TGTGCCAGCAGTTACCACTCCCGAACTAATGAAAAACTGTTTTTT,CASSYHSRTNEKLFF
TRBJ2-3,NA,NA,TRBV5-6,TGTGCCAGCAGCCACCTAACAATGACCGGTGAGGATACGCAGTATTTT,CASSHLTMTGEDTQYF
TRBJ2-7,NA,NA,TRBV4-1,TGCGCCAGCAGCCAAGATCACCCCTGGGAGCAGTACTTC,CASSQDHPWEQYF
TRBJ2-1,NA,TRBD1,TRBV4-3,TGCGCCAGCAGCCAACAGGGGGCCAGTGAGCAGTTCTTC,CASSQQGASEQFF
TRBJ2-1,NA,TRBD1,TRBV9,TGTGCCAGCAGCGTATGGCCGGACAGGGCCAATGAGCAGTTCTTC,CASSVWPDRANEQFF
TRBJ1-2,NA,NA,TRBV10-3,TGTGCCATCAGTGACGGGGGCACTAACTATGGCTACACCTTC,CAISDGGTNYGYTF
TRBJ2-1,NA,TRBD2,TRBV5-4,TGTGCCAGCAGCTGGTTAGCGGGGACGAATGAGCAGTTCTTC,CASSWLAGTNEQFF
TRBJ2-7,NA,TRBD1,TRBV4-1,TGCGCCAGCAGCCAAGGACAGGGTGCCTACGAGCAGTACTTC,CASSQGQGAYEQYF
TRBJ2-7,NA,TRBD1,TRBV6-1,TGTGCCGGCAGTGTAGCGACAGGGGGAAGAACCCCCTACGAGCAGTACTTC,CAGSVATGGRTPYEQYF
TRBJ2-2,NA,NA,TRBV19,TGTGCCAGTAGTCCGGGGCGCCCCGGGGAGCTGTTTTTT,CASSPGRPGELFF
TRBJ2-2,NA,NA,TRBV23-1,TGCGCCAGCAGTCAGTTTCGGAGGAACACCGGGGAGCTGTTTTTT,CASSQFRRNTGELFF
TRBJ2-5,NA,TRBD2,TRBV19,TGTGCCAGTAGTACCCTAGCGGGGGGTTCACAAGAGACCCAGTACTTC,CASSTLAGGSQETQYF
TRBJ1-1,NA,TRBD1,TRBV6-5,TGTGCCAGCTCGACAGGGGCGATAACTGAAGCTTTCTTT,CASSTGAITEAFF
TRBJ2-3,NA,TRBD2,TRBV7-9,TGTGCCAGCAGCCCCCTATCGACTAGCGGCACAGATACGCAGTATTTT,CASSPLSTSGTDTQYF
TRBJ1-3,NA,NA,TRBV9,TGTGCCAGCAGCGATGGACAGCACTCTGGAAACACCATATATTTT,CASSDGQHSGNTIYF
TRBJ2-5,once,NA,TRBV4-3,TGCGCCAGCAGCCAAGATAGACCGTTCCAAGAGACCCAGTACTTC,CASSQDRPFQETQYF
TRBJ2-1,NA,TRBD2,TRBV6-6,TGTGCCAGCAGTAGGCTAGCGGGGACCGTCGATGAGCAGTTCTTC,CASSRLAGTVDEQFF
TRBJ2-7,NA,TRBD2,TRBV7-9,TGTGCCAGCGGACTAGGCACCTACGAGCAGTACTTC,CASGLGTYEQYF
TRBJ1-5,once,TRBD1,TRBV7-9,TGTGCCAGCAGCAATCAACAGGGGGTCAATCAGCCCCAGCATTTT,CASSNQQGVNQPQHF
TRBJ2-7,NA,TRBD2,TRBV9,TGTGCCAGCAGCGTAGAAGCGGGGGACTACGAGCAGTACTTC,CASSVEAGDYEQYF
TRBJ2-7,once,NA,TRBV7-8,TGTGCCAGCAGCCCAGAACCGTGGGGCGAAACCTACGAGCAGTACTTC,CASSPEPWGETYEQYF
TRBJ1-2,NA,TRBD1,TRBV29-1,TGCAGCGTTGAGTCCCAGGGGGAAGCCTCCTATGGCTACACCTTC,CSVESQGEASYGYTF
TRBJ2-2,NA,NA,TRBV12-5,TGTGCTAGTGGTTTCCTTCCGGCGGACACCGGGGAGCTGTTTTTT,CASGFLPADTGELFF
TRBJ2-7,NA,TRBD1,TRBV2,TGTGCCAGCCAGGACAGGGGAAGCTCCTACGAGCAGTACTTC,CASQDRGSSYEQYF
TRBJ2-5,NA,TRBD2,TRBV7-2,TGTGCCAGCAGCTCATTCAACTGGGGACTAGCGGGGGAAGAGACCCAGTACTTC,CASSSFNWGLAGEETQYF
TRBJ2-3,NA,TRBD2,TRBV19,TGTGCCAGTAGTATAGTGGGGACTAGCGGGGAGAGCACAGATACGCAGTATTTT,CASSIVGTSGESTDTQYF
TRBJ1-6,NA,NA,TRBV6-5,TGTGCCAATTCACCCCTCCACTTT,CANSPLHF
TRBJ1-2,NA,NA,TRBV13,TGTGCCAGCAGCTTAGGCACAGGGAACTATGGCTACACCTTC,CASSLGTGNYGYTF
TRBJ2-1,NA,NA,TRBV4-3,TGCGCCAGCAGCCAAGATTCGGAAGCCCACAATGAGCAGTTCTTC,CASSQDSEAHNEQFF
TRBJ2-1,once,NA,TRBV19,TGTGCCAGTAGTATAGACGGGGGACCCTACAATGAGCAGTTCTTC,CASSIDGGPYNEQFF
TRBJ2-2,NA,NA,TRBV29-1,TGCAGCGTTGGATATAACACCGGGGAGCTGTTTTTT,CSVGYNTGELFF
TRBJ2-7,medium-sized,NA,TRBV4-3,TGCGCCAGCAGCCAAGATCGCTCAGGGGGGGAGCAGTACTTC,CASSQDRSGGEQYF
TRBJ2-4,NA,TRBD2,TRBV27,TGTGCCAGCAGTGATAGCGGGGGGATAGCCAAAAACATTCAGTACTTC,CASSDSGGIAKNIQYF
TRBJ2-7,NA,NA,TRBV7-9,TGTGCCAGCAGCCCCACGGATTGGCGGGGAGGCTACGAGCAGTACTTC,CASSPTDWRGGYEQYF
TRBJ1-1,NA,NA,TRBV4-1,TGCGCCAGCAGCCAAAGTACGGGGGAAGCTTTCTTT,CASSQSTGEAFF
TRBJ2-1,few,TRBD2,TRBV5-4,TGTGCCAGCAGCTTGGATCTAGCGGCCTACAATGAGCAGTTCTTC,CASSLDLAAYNEQFF
TRBJ1-2,NA,NA,TRBV15,TGTGCCACCAGCAGAGCGGGCGGGCGCGGCTACACCTTC,CATSRAGGRGYTF
TRBJ2-3,NA,NA,TRBV4-3,TGCGCCAGCAGCCAAGACGGGGGAGTAGATACGCAGTATTTT,CASSQDGGVDTQYF
TRBJ2-1,NA,NA,TRBV5-1,TGCGCCAGCAGCTTCAGTGGGGGGGCGTACAATGAGCAGTTCTTC,CASSFSGGAYNEQFF
TRBJ2-2,NA,NA,TRBV7-6,TGTGCCAGCAGCTTAAGACTAGTCGCGGGCACCGGGGAGCTGTTTTTT,CASSLRLVAGTGELFF
TRBJ2-7,NA,NA,TRBV29-1,TGCAGCGTCCACGGCGGGACACCTACCGAGCAGTACTTC,CSVHGGTPTEQYF
TRBJ2-3,NA,NA,TRBV7-3,TGTGCCAGCAGCGGAACCGGGGCGCGGGATACGCAGTATTTT,CASSGTGARDTQYF
TRBJ1-1,NA,NA,TRBV27,TGTGCCAGCAGTCTACGAGCCCTCGCCGACACTGAAGCTTTCTTT,CASSLRALADTEAFF
TRBJ1-1,NA,NA,TRBV6-5,TGTGCCAGCAGGGGAGGGTACACTGAAGCTTTCTTT,CASRGGYTEAFF
TRBJ2-3,NA,NA,TRBV6-5,TGTGCCAGCAGTAGCGGGACAGAGAACACAGATACGCAGTATTTT,CASSSGTENTDTQYF
TRBJ2-2,NA,TRBD2,TRBV4-1,TGCGCCAGCAGCGAATGGACTAGCGGGGGGCCAAACACCGGGGAGCTGTTTTTT,CASSEWTSGGPNTGELFF
TRBJ1-2,NA,TRBD1,TRBV5-1,TGCGCCAGCAGCTTGAAAACAGGGGGCGTGGATGGCTACACCTTC,CASSLKTGGVDGYTF